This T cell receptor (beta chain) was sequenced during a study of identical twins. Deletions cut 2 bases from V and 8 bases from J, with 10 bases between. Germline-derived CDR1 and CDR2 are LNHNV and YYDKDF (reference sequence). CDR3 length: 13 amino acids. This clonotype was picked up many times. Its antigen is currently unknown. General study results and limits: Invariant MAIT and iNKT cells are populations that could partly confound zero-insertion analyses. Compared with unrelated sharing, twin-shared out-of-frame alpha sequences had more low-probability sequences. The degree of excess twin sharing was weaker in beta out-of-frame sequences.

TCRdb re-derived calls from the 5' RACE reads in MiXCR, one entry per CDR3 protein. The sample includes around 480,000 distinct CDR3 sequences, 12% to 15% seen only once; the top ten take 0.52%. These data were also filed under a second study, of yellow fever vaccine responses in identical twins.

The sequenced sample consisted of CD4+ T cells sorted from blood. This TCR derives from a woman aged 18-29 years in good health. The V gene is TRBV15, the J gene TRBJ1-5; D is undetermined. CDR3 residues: CATSRPKIKPQHF. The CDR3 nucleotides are TGTGCCACCAGCAGACCTAAGATTAAGCCCCAGCATTTT.